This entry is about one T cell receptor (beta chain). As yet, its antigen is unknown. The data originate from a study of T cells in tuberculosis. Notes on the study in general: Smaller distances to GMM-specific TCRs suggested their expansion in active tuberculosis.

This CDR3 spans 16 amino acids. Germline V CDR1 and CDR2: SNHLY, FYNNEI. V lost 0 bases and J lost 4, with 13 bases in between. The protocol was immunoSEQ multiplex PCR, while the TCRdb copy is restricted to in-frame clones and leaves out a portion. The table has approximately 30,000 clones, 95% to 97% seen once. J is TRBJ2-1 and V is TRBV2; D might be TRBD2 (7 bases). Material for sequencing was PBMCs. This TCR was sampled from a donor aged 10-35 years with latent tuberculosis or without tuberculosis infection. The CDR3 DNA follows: TGTGCCAGCAGTGAAGCGGGGGGGGCCCCGTACAATGAGCAGTTCTTC. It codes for CASSEAGGAPYNEQFF.